These 21 T cell receptor beta chains share one sample of origin, sequenced in a study of blood T cell repertoires in COVID-19. TCRdb keeps only in-frame clones here, not all; method: immunoSEQ multiplex PCR. The sample includes roughly 240,000 clones, roughly 85% of them seen just once. Specimen: PBMCs or T cells enriched from blood (not recorded which). The receptors here all came from a woman aged 45-65 years with acute COVID-19.

V gene TRBV6-1 combines with J gene TRBJ1-5; 11 bases are shared with TRBD1. Germline assignment: CDR1 MNHNS and CDR2 SASEGT. CDR3 length: 17 amino acids. With V trimmed by 0 bases and J by 6 bases, 7 bases remained unmatched. CDR3 in DNA: TGTGCCAGCAGTGAAGCGCGAGGACAGGGGGCTATTCAGCCCCAGCATTTT. Translation: CASSEARGQGAIQPQHF.

V and J are TRBV2 and TRBJ2-2, with D tentatively TRBD2 (6 bases). V dropped 2 bases and J dropped 6 bases, with 10 bases sitting between them. CDR1 is SNHLY, CDR2 FYNNEI, per germline. The CDR3 runs 14 residues. The CDR3 DNA follows: TGTGCCAGCAGTGAAATCGGGGGTCCCGGGGAGCTGTTTTTT. Translating gives CASSEIGGPGELFF.

V and J are TRBV6-1 and TRBJ1-3; 8 bases are a match to TRBD1. The CDR3 extends over 17 amino acids. The V segment lost 4 bases and the J segment 0 bases; nucleotides outside the gene matches: 8. CDR1 is MNHNS, CDR2 SASEGT, per germline. The DNA of the CDR3 is TGTGCCAGCAGTGCTGGGACAGGCGCGCTCTCTGGAAACACCATATATTTT. This translates into CASSAGTGALSGNTIYF.

J is TRBJ1-4 and V is TRBV3-1 (or the pseudogene TRBV3-2); 9 bases line up with TRBD1. The CDR3 extends over 15 amino acids. Losses at the gene ends were 2 bases for V and 8 bases for J; bases not matched to a gene: 6. In germline, CDR1 is LGHDT, CDR2 YNNKEL (reference sequence). The CDR3 DNA reads TGTGCCAGCAGCCAACGACAGGGGGAAGGAGAAAAACTGTTTTTT. Its protein is CASSQRQGEGEKLFF.

The rearrangement joins TRBV10-3 to TRBJ1-2, with 8 nucleotides matching TRBD1. The V and J ends lost 6 bases and 5 bases, in that order; junction bases with no gene match: 11. CDR3 length: 15 residues. Germline V gives CDR1 ENHRY, CDR2 SYGVKD. The CDR3 loop reads CAIRPDRGPGYGYTF. CDR3 in DNA: TGTGCCATCAGACCCGACAGGGGTCCCGGGTATGGCTACACCTTC.

The V gene is TRBV6-5, the J gene TRBJ2-7; no clear D gene. The ends were cut back, 2 bases at V and 3 bases at J, with 2 bases in the middle. CDR1 and CDR2 from the germline V gene are MNHEY and SVGAGI. CDR3 length: 11 residues. CDR3 protein: CASSYRYEQYF. The CDR3 DNA sequence: TGTGCCAGCAGTTACCGCTACGAGCAGTACTTC.

The CDR3 reads CASSARTGLNTEAFF. CDR3 coding DNA: TGTGCCAGCAGCGCTCGGACAGGATTGAACACTGAAGCTTTCTTT. The chain links TRBV5-8 to TRBJ1-1, with 7 bases that match TRBD1. CDR3 length equals 15 residues. V was clipped by 4 bases and J by 0 bases; unmatched bases: 6. Germline V gives CDR1 SGHTS, CDR2 YDEGEE.

The chain uses TRBV11-2 and TRBJ2-2; D ambiguous. The CDR3 covers 15 residues. Germline V gene lookup returns CDR1 SGHAT and CDR2 FQNNGV. V was shortened by 1 base and J by 0 bases, with 6 bases between the two germline ends. Here the CDR3 reads CASSLGLPNTGELFF. CDR3 bases: TGTGCCAGCAGCTTAGGCCTACCGAACACCGGGGAGCTGTTTTTT.

This chain uses TRBV25-1 with TRBJ2-3; D not certain. V dropped 6 bases and J dropped 5 bases, with 21 bases sitting between them. This CDR3 is built from 16 residues. The germline CDR1 and CDR2 sequences are MGHDK and SYGVNS. CDR3 region: CASSTSPLGRGDTQYF. The CDR3 region has the DNA TGTGCCAGCAGCACCTCCCCGCTCGGAAGAGGAGATACGCAGTATTTT.

The genes are TRBV9 and TRBJ1-1; 8 nucleotides agree with TRBD1. Looked up from germline, CDR1 is SGDLS and CDR2 is YYNGEE. With V trimmed by 4 bases and J by 4 bases, 6 bases remained unmatched. CDR3 length: 14 residues. The CDR3 here is CASSSRTGTTEAFF. Here the CDR3 DNA reads TGTGCCAGCAGCTCCCGGACAGGGACCACTGAAGCTTTCTTT.

The rearrangement links TRBV19 to TRBJ1-2, with D unresolved. Deletions cut 1 base from V and 2 bases from J, with 8 bases between. This CDR3 comprises 14 residues. CDR1 and CDR2 (germline): LNHDA, SQIVND (reference sequence). The CDR3 loop reads CASSIAARNYGYTF. The DNA for the CDR3 is TGTGCCAGTAGTATAGCGGCCAGGAACTATGGCTACACCTTC.

V and J are TRBV7-9 and TRBJ1-3; D not resolved. Trimming removed 4 bases at V and 10 bases at J, with 8 bases between. Germline V lookup: CDR1 SEHNR, CDR2 FQNEAQ (reference sequence). The CDR3 contains 11 residues. CDR3 sequence reads: CASSSDVTIYF. CDR3 bases: TGTGCCAGCAGCTCAGATGTAACCATATATTTT.

V usage is TRBV11-3 and J usage is TRBJ2-1; 9 positions match TRBD1. CDR1 and CDR2 (germline): SGHNT, YENEEA. CDR3 length: 15 residues. V shed 1 base, J shed 8 bases, and the junction held 6 bases outside the gene matches. As DNA, the CDR3 is TGTGCCAGCAGCTTAGGGGGACAGGGAGTCTATGAGCAGTTCTTC. Protein product: CASSLGGQGVYEQFF.

The rearrangement uses TRBV6-5 and TRBJ1-2, with a weak D call TRBD1 (6 bases). CDR1 and CDR2 (germline): MNHEY, SVGAGI. The V and J ends lost 2 bases and 3 bases respectively, with 13 bases between them. The CDR3 has 15 residues. The CDR3 spells CASSYHGGPDYGYTF. The CDR3 DNA sequence: TGTGCCAGCAGTTACCACGGGGGGCCGGACTATGGCTACACCTTC.

This sequence joins TRBV19 and TRBJ2-6; the D is unclear. This CDR3 is 14 amino acids long. Germline CDR1 reads LNHDA; CDR2 reads SQIVND (reference sequence). The V and J ends lost 3 bases and 3 bases respectively, with 6 bases between them. CDR3 DNA sequence: TGTGCCAGTAGTATGGCAGGTGGGGCCAACGTCCTGACTTTC. This translates into CASSMAGGANVLTF.

The chain couples TRBV4-3 to TRBJ1-2; no definite D call. The V end lost 0 bases, the J end lost 8 bases, and 16 bases lay between the germline ends. CDR1 LGHNA and CDR2 YSLEER come from the germline V gene. The CDR3 runs to 15 residues. The CDR3 reads CASSQDLDTTGGYTF. The DNA of the CDR3 is TGCGCCAGCAGCCAAGATCTTGACACAACTGGAGGCTACACCTTC.

This chain links TRBV5-1 with TRBJ2-1, with D tentatively TRBD2 (6 bases). Trimming pared 7 bases from V and 5 bases from J, leaving 25 bases between. Germline loops: CDR1 SGHRS, CDR2 YFSETQ. CDR3 size: 17 residues. For the CDR3, the DNA is TGCGCCAGCCCGGTTTTTGAGCTGCGGGGCCGTAACAATGAGCAGTTCTTC. Translated: CASPVFELRGRNNEQFF.

The chain joins TRBV27 to TRBJ2-1, with D perhaps matching TRBD2 (5 bases). The CDR3 extends over 14 amino acids. Germline V lookup: CDR1 MNHEY, CDR2 SMNVEV (reference sequence). V lost 5 bases to trimming and J lost 7 bases, with 15 bases between them. CDR3 nucleotide sequence: TGTGCCAGCAGTGGGTCGGTCGGAGGAAATGAGCAGTTCTTC. Translation: CASSGSVGGNEQFF.

The chain carries TRBV30 and TRBJ2-1; D is unresolved. Germline lookup yields CDR1 GTSNPN and CDR2 SVGIG (reference sequence). The germline V and J ends were trimmed by 4 bases and 4 bases, with 8 bases remaining between them. This CDR3 spans 12 amino acids. CDR3 region: CAWKPVYNEQFF. The CDR3 DNA reads as TGTGCCTGGAAGCCGGTTTACAATGAGCAGTTCTTC. The complete variable domain, with remaining parts taken from reference TRBV30 and TRBJ2-1, reads SQTIHQWPATLVQPVGSPLSLECTVEGTSNPNLYWYRQAAGRGLQLLFYSVGIGQISSEVPQNLSASRPQDRQFILSSKKLLLSDSGFYLCAWKPVYNEQFFGPGTRLTVL.

The chain couples TRBV27 to TRBJ1-1; D gene uncertain. The CDR3 spans 13 residues. Germline assignment: CDR1 MNHEY and CDR2 SMNVEV (reference sequence). V was cut by 5 bases and J by 10 bases, with 17 bases left in between. CDR3 region: CASSRAWEGRAFF. The CDR3 DNA is TGTGCCAGCAGTCGAGCTTGGGAGGGAAGAGCTTTCTTT.

This rearrangement joins TRBV2 to TRBJ2-7; D remains unclear. The CDR3 is made up of 13 amino acids. Germline V lookup: CDR1 SNHLY, CDR2 FYNNEI. The V end lost 6 bases, the J end lost 2 bases, and 11 bases lay between the germline ends. As DNA, the CDR3 is TGTGCCAGCAGCCCAACAGTAACCTACGAGCAGTACTTC. Translating gives CASSPTVTYEQYF.